The entry below gives a single TCR beta chain sequence along with its context. This CDR3 comprises 15 residues. Germline lookup yields CDR1 ENHRY and CDR2 SYGVKD. The V segment lost 3 bases and the J segment 4 bases; nucleotides outside the gene matches: 5. Per the study methods: Scientists estimated how many nucleated cells there were by amplifying reference gene primers. Using immunoSEQ multiplex PCR, the repertoire was profiled, and TCRdb retains in-frame clones only, with some absent. The D gene and trimming were derived from the DNA, and the V and J assignments and clone size from that table. The sample lists about 160,000 clones; more than 70% were seen once. Allocation to cohorts depended on clinical history reported by the participants. This record comes from a study of blood T cell repertoires in COVID-19. Study-wide context: Samples of COVID-19 (acute and convalescent) were obtained from the United States, Italy and Spain. In each case, the material was cDNA or gDNA derived from T cells, B-cell-depleted T cells, or PBMCs.

The sample comprised PBMCs or T cells enriched from blood (not recorded which). The V and J genes are TRBV10-3 and TRBJ1-4; 7 nucleotides match TRBD1. The receptor comes from a man aged 35 to 55 who had recovered from COVID-19. CDR3 sequence: CAISDSTGSNEKLFF. Here the CDR3 DNA reads TGTGCCATCAGTGATTCGACAGGGAGTAATGAAAAACTGTTTTTT.